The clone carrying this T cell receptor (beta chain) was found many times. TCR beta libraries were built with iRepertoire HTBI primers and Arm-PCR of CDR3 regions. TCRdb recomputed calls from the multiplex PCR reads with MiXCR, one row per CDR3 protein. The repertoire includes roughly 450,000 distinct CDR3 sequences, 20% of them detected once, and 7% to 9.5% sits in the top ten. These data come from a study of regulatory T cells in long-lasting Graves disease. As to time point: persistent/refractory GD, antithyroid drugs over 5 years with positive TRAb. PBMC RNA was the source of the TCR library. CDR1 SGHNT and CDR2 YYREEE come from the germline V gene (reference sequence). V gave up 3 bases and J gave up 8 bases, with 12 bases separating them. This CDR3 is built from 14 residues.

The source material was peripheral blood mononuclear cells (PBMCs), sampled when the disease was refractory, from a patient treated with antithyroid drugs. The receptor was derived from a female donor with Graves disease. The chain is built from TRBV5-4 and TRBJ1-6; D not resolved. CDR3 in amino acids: CASSSPHSDSPLHF. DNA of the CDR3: TGTGCCAGCAGCTCGCCGCATTCTGATTCACCCCTCCACTTT.